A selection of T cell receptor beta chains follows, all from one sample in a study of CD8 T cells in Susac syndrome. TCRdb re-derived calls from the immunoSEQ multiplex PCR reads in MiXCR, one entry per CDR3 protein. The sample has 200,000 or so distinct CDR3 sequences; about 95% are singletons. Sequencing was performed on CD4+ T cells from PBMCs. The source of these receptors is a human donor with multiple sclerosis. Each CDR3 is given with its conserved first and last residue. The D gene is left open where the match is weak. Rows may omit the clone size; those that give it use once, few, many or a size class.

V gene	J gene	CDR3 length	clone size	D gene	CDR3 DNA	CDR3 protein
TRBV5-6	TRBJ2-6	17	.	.	TGTGCCAGCAGCCCCATGGCAGGGCAACCCGGGGCCAACGTCCTGACTTTC	CASSPMAGQPGANVLTF
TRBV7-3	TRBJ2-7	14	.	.	TGTGCCAGCAGCTCCGGGACACGGAATGACGAGCAGTACTTC	CASSSGTRNDEQYF
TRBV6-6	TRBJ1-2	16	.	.	TGTGCCAGCAGTCGTTCAGCCCTCGGGGGTGGCTATGGCTACACCTTC	CASSRSALGGGYGYTF
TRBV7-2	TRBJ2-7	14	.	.	TGTGCCAGCAGCTTGATGCGGGTCTCCTACGAGCAGTACTTC	CASSLMRVSYEQYF
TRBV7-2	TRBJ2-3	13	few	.	TGTGCCAGCAGCTTACGGGGGCCAGATACGCAGTATTTT	CASSLRGPDTQYF
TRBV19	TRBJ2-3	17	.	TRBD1	TGTGCCAGTAGTCCTCGGACAGGGGGCAGAATTTGGGATACGCAGTATTTT	CASSPRTGGRIWDTQYF
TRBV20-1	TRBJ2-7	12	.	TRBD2	TGCGCAGCGGGAGGGCACTCCTACGAGCAGTACTTC	CAAGGHSYEQYF
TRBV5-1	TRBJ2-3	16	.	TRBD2	TGCGCCAGCAGCTCTAGCGGGAGGGCCGGGTCAGATACGCAGTATTTT	CASSSSGRAGSDTQYF
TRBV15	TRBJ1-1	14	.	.	TGTGCCACCAGAATAGGACCGGCGGAAACTGAAGCTTTCTTT	CATRIGPAETEAFF
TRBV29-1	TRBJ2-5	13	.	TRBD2	TGCACGGGGGGGAGAACCTTGAAAGAGACCCAGTACTTC	CTGGRTLKETQYF
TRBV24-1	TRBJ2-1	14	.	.	TGTGCCACCAGTGGGTCAGTTTCCTACAATGAGCAGTTCTTC	CATSGSVSYNEQFF
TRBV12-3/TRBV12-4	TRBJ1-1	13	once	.	TGTGCCAGCAGAAGACGGCGAGCCACTGAAGCTTTCTTT	CASRRRRATEAFF
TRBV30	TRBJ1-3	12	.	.	TGTGCCTACTCAGACTCTGGAAACACCATATATTTT	CAYSDSGNTIYF
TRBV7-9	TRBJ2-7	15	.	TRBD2	TGTGCCAGCAGCTTAGTCTCCGGGAGGTCCCACGAGCAGTACTTC	CASSLVSGRSHEQYF
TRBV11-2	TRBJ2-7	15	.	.	TGTGCCAGCAGCTTAGAATGGCCGCCTTCCTACGAGCAGTACTTC	CASSLEWPPSYEQYF
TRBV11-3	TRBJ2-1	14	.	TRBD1	TGTGCCAGCAGCTCCCGACAGGGGGGGAATGAGCAGTTCTTC	CASSSRQGGNEQFF
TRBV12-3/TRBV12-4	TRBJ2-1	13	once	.	TGTGCCAGCAGTTTAGGTCAGCCCACAATCGAGTTCTTC	CASSLGQPTIEFF
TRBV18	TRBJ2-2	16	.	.	TGTGCCAGCTCACCAAAGACCGCAACGAACACCGGGGAGCTGTTTTTT	CASSPKTATNTGELFF
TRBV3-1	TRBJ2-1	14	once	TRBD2	TGTGCTACGGGGTGGCGGGAGCTCGATGGTGAGCAGTTCTTC	CATGWRELDGEQFF
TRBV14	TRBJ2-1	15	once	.	TGTGCCAGCAGCCAAGCTCAGGGAACCTACAATGAGCAGTTCTTC	CASSQAQGTYNEQFF
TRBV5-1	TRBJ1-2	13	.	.	TGCGCCAGCAGCTTGACAACGCGAGGGGGCTACACCTTC	CASSLTTRGGYTF
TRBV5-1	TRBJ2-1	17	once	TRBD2	TGCGCCAGCAGCTTGACTTCTAGCGGGAATGGTTACAATGAGCAGTTCTTC	CASSLTSSGNGYNEQFF
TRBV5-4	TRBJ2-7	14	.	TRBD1	TGTGCCAGCAGGAGGGACAGGGCAACCTACGAGCAGTACTTC	CASRRDRATYEQYF
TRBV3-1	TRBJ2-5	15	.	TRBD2	TGTGCCAGCAGCCTCGGACTAGCGGAACGGGAGACCCAGTACTTC	CASSLGLAERETQYF
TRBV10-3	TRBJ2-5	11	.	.	TGTGCCACTCGGGCGTCTGAGACCCAGTACTTC	CATRASETQYF
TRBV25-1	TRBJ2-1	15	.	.	TGTGCCAGCAGTGAATTAGTGGCGGCCTACAATGAGCAGTTCTTC	CASSELVAAYNEQFF
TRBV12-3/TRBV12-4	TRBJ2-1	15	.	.	TGTGCCAGCAGTTCGGTAGCGGTAAGATACAATGAGCAGTTCTTC	CASSSVAVRYNEQFF
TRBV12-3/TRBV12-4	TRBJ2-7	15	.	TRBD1	TGTGCCAGCAGCACTGGACAGGGAGGAGGCTACGAGCAGTACTTC	CASSTGQGGGYEQYF
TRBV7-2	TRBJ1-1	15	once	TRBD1	TGTGCCAGCAGCCAAAACTCCGGGACAGGGTTAGAAGCTTTCTTT	CASSQNSGTGLEAFF
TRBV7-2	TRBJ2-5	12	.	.	TGTGCCAGCAGCTTATTTGGGGAGACCCAGTACTTC	CASSLFGETQYF
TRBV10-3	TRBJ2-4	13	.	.	TGTGCCATCAGCGGGGGCGCTCCAAACATTCAGTACTTC	CAISGGAPNIQYF
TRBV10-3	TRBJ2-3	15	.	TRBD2	TGTGCCATCAGTGTAAGGACTAGCCTATCAGATACGCAGTATTTT	CAISVRTSLSDTQYF
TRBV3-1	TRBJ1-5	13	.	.	TGTGCCAGCAGCCAAGGAGGAGATCAGCCCCAGCATTTT	CASSQGGDQPQHF
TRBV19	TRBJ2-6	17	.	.	TGTGCCAGTGGAGTGGGCGGGCCTTACTCTGGGGCCAACGTCCTGACTTTC	CASGVGGPYSGANVLTF
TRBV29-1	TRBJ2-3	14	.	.	TGCAGCTTGACCCGGGTAACAGGGACAGATACGCAGTATTTT	CSLTRVTGTDTQYF
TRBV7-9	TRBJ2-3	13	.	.	TGTGCCAGCCCCCTCGGACCGACAGATACGCAGTATTTT	CASPLGPTDTQYF
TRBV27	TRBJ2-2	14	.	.	TGTGCCAGCAGTTTAGGCTACGCTACCGGGGAGCTGTTTTTT	CASSLGYATGELFF
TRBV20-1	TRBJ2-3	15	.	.	TGCAGTGCTTATAAGGGGCCCACCATGTCAGATACGCAGTATTTT	CSAYKGPTMSDTQYF
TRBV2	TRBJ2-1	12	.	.	TGTGCCAGCAGCGCCTCCGAGAGTGAGCAGTTCTTC	CASSASESEQFF
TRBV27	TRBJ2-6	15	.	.	TGTGCCAGCAGTTCGGGGGCACTGGGGACCAACGTCCTGACTTTC	CASSSGALGTNVLTF
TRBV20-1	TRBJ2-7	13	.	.	TGCAGTGCACTTAGCCCCCAGGGCTACGAGCAGTACTTC	CSALSPQGYEQYF
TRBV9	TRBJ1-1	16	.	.	TGTGCCAGCAGCCCGCGGGGGAGGGGGAAGAACACTGAAGCTTTCTTT	CASSPRGRGKNTEAFF